Listed below are T cell receptor beta chains from one sample, sequenced in a study of blood T cell repertoires in COVID-19. Measured with immunoSEQ multiplex PCR; TCRdb has only the in-frame clones, and not every one. The sample has 120,000 to 150,000 clones; about 83% are singletons. The sample comprised peripheral blood. The receptors here all came from a woman aged 45-65 years with active or convalescent COVID-19. Each CDR3 is given with its conserved first and last residue. The D gene is left open where the match is weak. The size entry is marked missing in some rows and otherwise reads once, few, many or a size class.

clone_size j_call d_call v_call cdr3_nt cdr3_aa
- TRBJ2-1 TRBD2 TRBV28 TGTGCCAGCAGCCCGCCCGGGGGGGCCTCCTACAATGAGCAGTTCTTC CASSPPGGASYNEQFF
once TRBJ1-5 - TRBV3-1/TRBV3-2 TGTGCCAGCAGCCCTAATATGCTTAATCAGCCCCAGCATTTT CASSPNMLNQPQHF
- TRBJ1-3 - TRBV11-2 TGTGCCAGCAGCCCACATCCTGGGGAGACTGGAAACACCATATATTTT CASSPHPGETGNTIYF
- TRBJ1-5 TRBD1 TRBV19 TGTGCCAGTAGGTACAGGGGAAGCAATCAGCCCCAGCATTTT CASRYRGSNQPQHF
- TRBJ2-5 - TRBV9 TGTGCCAGCAGCTCCCGAACACAACAAGAGACCCAGTACTTC CASSSRTQQETQYF
- TRBJ2-1 TRBD1 TRBV9 TGTGCCAGCAGCATTCAAGACAGGGGGTTACATGAGCAGTTCTTC CASSIQDRGLHEQFF
- TRBJ1-2 TRBD1 TRBV7-2 TGTGCCAGCAGCTTACTCCCGGGACAGCCTAACTATGGCTACACCTTC CASSLLPGQPNYGYTF
- TRBJ1-4 - TRBV11-3 TGTGCCAGCAGTGGAGGGCTGTATGGGGCTAATGAAAAACTGTTTTTT CASSGGLYGANEKLFF
- TRBJ1-5 - TRBV4-2 TGTGCCAGCAGCCAATATGTCTTGGAGGTGAGCAATCAGCCCCAGCATTTT CASSQYVLEVSNQPQHF
- TRBJ2-1 TRBD2 TRBV27 TGTGCCAGCACCCGCGGGGGGGGAACCTCCTACAATGAGCAGTTCTTC CASTRGGGTSYNEQFF
- TRBJ1-1 - TRBV15 TGTGCCACCAGCACGATAGGAAGACGGGACACTGAAGCTTTCTTT CATSTIGRRDTEAFF
once TRBJ2-1 TRBD2 TRBV4-3 TGCGCCAGCAGCCTCCTAGCGGGGGCCGTTAATGAGCAGTTCTTC CASSLLAGAVNEQFF
- TRBJ1-1 - TRBV6-2/TRBV6-3 TGTGCCAGCAGTTACCGGGGGGTGAACACTGAAGCTTTCTTT CASSYRGVNTEAFF
- TRBJ1-6 - TRBV9 TGTGCCAGCAGCGTAGCTGGAGATACAGGTAATTCACCCCTCCACTTT CASSVAGDTGNSPLHF
- TRBJ1-1 - TRBV18 TGTGCCAGCTCACTGACCAGCGACACTGAAGCTTTCTTT CASSLTSDTEAFF